Listed here are 25 T cell receptor beta chains from one sample, sequenced in a study of identifying expanded T cells in peripheral blood. TCRdb keeps only in-frame clones here, not all; method: immunoSEQ multiplex PCR. The table shows over 65,000 clones, with approximately 90% occurring only once. Sequenced sample: blood. These receptors all come from a person aged 18-70 years in good health.

The J gene is TRBJ2-2, the V gene TRBV2; D remains unclear. Germline CDR1 reads SNHLY; CDR2 reads FYNNEI. Trimming removed 6 bases from V and 6 bases from J, with 11 bases in between. The CDR3 runs to 13 residues. The CDR3 DNA follows: TGTGCCAGCAGCCCGTCTTTGGCCGGGGAGCTGTTTTTT. Amino acids: CASSPSLAGELFF.

This rearrangement joins TRBV13 to TRBJ1-1; D is undetermined. CDR3 size: 14 residues. Germline values: CDR1 PRHDT, CDR2 FYEKMQ (reference sequence). Trimming stripped 0 bases from V and 8 bases from J, with 13 bases between. The chain's CDR3 is CASSLGWEASEAFF. CDR3 DNA: TGTGCCAGCAGCTTAGGATGGGAAGCCTCAGAAGCTTTCTTT.

The V gene is TRBV4-1, the J gene TRBJ1-1; no firm D call. V lost 6 bases and J lost 4, with 15 bases in between. This CDR3 is 14 amino acids long. CDR1 is MGHRA and CDR2 is YSYEKL in the germline V gene. CDR3 DNA: TGCGCCAGCAGACTCTCCGAGGAGCTCACTGAAGCTTTCTTT. Translated, it gives CASRLSEELTEAFF.

The V gene is TRBV30, the J gene TRBJ1-6; TRBD1 matches 7 bases. Germline loops: CDR1 GTSNPN, CDR2 SVGIG (reference sequence). The CDR3 is made up of 13 amino acids. The V gene end was trimmed by 2 bases and the J gene end by 12 bases; junction bases not matched to a gene: 7. The CDR3 is CAWSRQGLEPLHF. The CDR3 nucleotides are TGTGCCTGGAGTAGACAGGGCCTTGAACCCCTCCACTTT. The variable domain in full, completed from reference TRBV30 and TRBJ1-6, reads SQTIHQWPATLVQPVGSPLSLECTVEGTSNPNLYWYRQAAGRGLQLLFYSVGIGQISSEVPQNLSASRPQDRQFILSSKKLLLSDSGFYLCAWSRQGLEPLHFGNGTRLTVT.

This rearrangement joins TRBV11-2 to TRBJ1-3; D ambiguous. Germline assignment: CDR1 SGHAT and CDR2 FQNNGV. The CDR3 consists of 15 residues. V was trimmed by 1 base and J by 0 bases, leaving 7 bases between them. This chain's CDR3 is CASSLGAYSGNTIYF. Written as DNA, the CDR3 is TGTGCCAGCAGCTTAGGAGCTTACTCTGGAAACACCATATATTTT.

The rearrangement joins TRBV7-2 to TRBJ2-1; D is undetermined. Germline V lookup: CDR1 SGHTA, CDR2 FQGNSA. The length of the CDR3 is 13 residues. The ends were cut back, 5 bases at V and 12 bases at J, with 17 bases in the middle. Here the CDR3 reads CASSQNRRWGQFF. DNA of the CDR3: TGTGCCAGCAGCCAGAACCGAAGATGGGGGCAGTTCTTC.

This sequence joins TRBV5-1 and TRBJ1-2; 11 positions agree with TRBD1. Germline V gene data show CDR1 as SGHRS and CDR2 as YFSETQ. The trim removed 4 bases at V and 8 bases at J, leaving 7 bases unmatched. This CDR3 is built from 14 residues. The CDR3 loop is CASSIGQGAEGYTF. CDR3 DNA: TGCGCCAGCAGCATAGGACAGGGGGCAGAGGGCTACACCTTC.

This chain uses TRBV5-4 with TRBJ1-2, with TRBD1 identical over 9 bases. The CDR3 is 14 residues long. V lost 2 bases, J lost 6 bases, and 5 bases stayed unmatched. Germline CDR1 is SGHNT and CDR2 is YYREEE (reference sequence). CDR3: CASSLQGAANGYTF. Here the CDR3 DNA reads TGTGCCAGCAGCTTACAGGGGGCAGCGAATGGCTACACCTTC.

The V and J genes are TRBV5-1 and TRBJ2-7; D unclear. Per germline, CDR1 SGHRS and CDR2 YFSETQ. V gave up 0 bases and J gave up 5 bases, with 12 bases separating them. This CDR3 spans 14 amino acids. CDR3 nucleotide sequence: TGCGCCAGCAGCTTGGACCCGGCGTTGGACGAGCAGTACTTC. It is translated as CASSLDPALDEQYF.

The chain is built from TRBV5-6 and TRBJ1-4; D is ambiguous. Trimming left V 0 bases short and J 12 bases short, with 18 bases between. The CDR3 contains 15 residues. Germline CDR1 reads SGHDT; CDR2 reads YYEEEE. The CDR3 spells CASSLVRPSNAELFF. CDR3 nucleotide sequence: TGTGCCAGCAGCTTGGTTCGGCCCTCGAATGCAGAACTGTTTTTT.

V gene TRBV9 combines with J gene TRBJ2-2; D may be TRBD2 (6 bases). From germline, CDR1 is SGDLS and CDR2 YYNGEE. Trimming removed 6 bases at V and 4 bases at J, with 13 bases between. The CDR3 is 14 residues long. As DNA, the CDR3 is TGTGCCAGCAACCTTATGGGGGGCACCGGGGAGCTGTTTTTT. It encodes CASNLMGGTGELFF.

The chain couples TRBV18 to TRBJ1-1; no reliable D call. Germline lookup yields CDR1 KGHSH and CDR2 LQKENI. The length of the CDR3 is 13 residues. Deletions cut 3 bases from V and 1 base from J, with 6 bases between. In DNA form, the CDR3 reads TGTGCCAGCTCACCCGTGGCGAACACTGAAGCTTTCTTT. Its translation: CASSPVANTEAFF.

The CDR3 region has the DNA TGTGCCATCAGTCCTGGGACGGGAGCCTCCTACGAGCAGTACTTC. Its translation: CAISPGTGASYEQYF. The chain couples TRBV10-3 to TRBJ2-7; a weak D match, TRBD2 (6 bases). With 5 bases removed from V and 0 bases from J, the gap between germline ends came to 14 bases. This CDR3 spans 15 amino acids. Germline lookup yields CDR1 ENHRY and CDR2 SYGVKD.

The CDR3 protein is CASRLTSGRWGTDTQYF. In DNA, the CDR3 is TGTGCCAGCAGACTGACTAGCGGGAGATGGGGCACAGATACGCAGTATTTT. J is TRBJ2-3 and V is TRBV27; 12 positions match TRBD2. Germline values: CDR1 MNHEY, CDR2 SMNVEV (reference sequence). The CDR3 covers 17 residues. V was pared by 6 bases and J by 1 base, with 8 bases of the junction left unmatched.

V usage is TRBV19 and J usage is TRBJ1-2, with D possibly matching TRBD1 (6 bases). The V end was cut by 8 bases, the J end by 6 bases, with 16 bases between. The CDR3 consists of 13 residues. Germline loops: CDR1 LNHDA, CDR2 SQIVND (reference sequence). The CDR3 bases are TGTGCCAGTCTTGGGGGGCTCGGGAATGGCTACACCTTC. Protein sequence: CASLGGLGNGYTF. The entire variable domain, with the rest obtained from reference TRBV19 and TRBJ1-2, is as follows: DGGITQSPKYLFRKEGQNVTLSCEQNLNHDAMYWYRQDPGQGLRLIYYSQIVNDFQKGDIAEGYSVSREKKESFPLTVTSAQKNPTAFYLCASLGGLGNGYTFGSGTRLTVV.

This clone showed up just a few times. The chain couples TRBV29-1 to TRBJ1-2, with D maybe TRBD1 (5 bases). The CDR3 loop spans 13 amino acids. V was cut by 4 bases and J by 4 bases, with 13 bases left in between. Germline V gene sequence: CDR1 SQVTM, CDR2 ANQGSEA. CDR3 protein: CSVGGAESYGYTF. CDR3 coding DNA: TGCAGCGTTGGGGGCGCGGAGAGCTATGGCTACACCTTC.

The J gene is TRBJ2-7, the V gene TRBV5-1; 12 bases match TRBD1. Germline CDR1 reads SGHRS; CDR2 reads YFSETQ. The CDR3 length is 18 residues. J was trimmed by 1 base and V by 3 bases; bases with no gene match: 11. Written as DNA, the CDR3 is TGCGCCAGCAGCTCCATGGGACAGGGGGCGCGGTTGTCCTACGAGCAGTACTTC. It translates to CASSSMGQGARLSYEQYF.

The gene calls are TRBV6-1 and TRBJ2-4; D is ambiguous. The CDR3 has 11 amino acids. Germline CDR1 reads MNHNS; CDR2 reads SASEGT. With 4 bases removed from V and 2 bases from J, the gap between germline ends came to 0 bases. The CDR3 sequence is CASSAKNIQYF. The CDR3 DNA reads TGTGCCAGCAGTGCCAAAAACATTCAGTACTTC.

The CDR3 DNA is TGTGCCAGCAGCCTCGGGACAGGGACCTATGGCTACACCTTC. Translating it yields CASSLGTGTYGYTF. The chain carries TRBV9 and TRBJ1-2; the match to TRBD1 covers 9 bases. V gave up 4 bases and J gave up 4 bases; unmatched junction bases: 5. CDR3 length: 14 amino acids. Germline V gene data show CDR1 as SGDLS and CDR2 as YYNGEE.

This chain links TRBV5-1 with TRBJ2-7; TRBD1 agrees at 9 bases. Trimming removed 4 bases from V and 2 bases from J; junction bases left unmatched: 4. Germline-derived CDR1 and CDR2 are SGHRS and YFSETQ. The CDR3 is made up of 14 amino acids. CDR3 DNA: TGCGCCAGCAGCCCACGGGACAGGGCCTACGAGCAGTACTTC. It codes for CASSPRDRAYEQYF.

The rearrangement joins TRBV5-1 to TRBJ1-3, with D possibly being TRBD1 (6 bases). CDR1 and CDR2 from the germline V gene are SGHRS and YFSETQ. Trimming shortened V by 0 bases and J by 4 bases, and 17 bases separated the two germline ends. The CDR3 totals 17 residues. CDR3 amino acids: CASSLAARTGTGNTIYF. The CDR3 coding sequence is TGCGCCAGCAGCTTGGCGGCCCGCACAGGGACCGGAAACACCATATATTTT.

The gene calls are TRBV9 and TRBJ1-6; D uncertain. Looked up from germline, CDR1 is SGDLS and CDR2 is YYNGEE. V dropped 3 bases and J dropped 9 bases, with 10 bases sitting between them. CDR3 length: 13 amino acids. The CDR3 DNA is TGTGCCAGCAGCGCCGACAATCGTTCACCCCTCCACTTT. It codes for CASSADNRSPLHF.

The chain is built from TRBV12-5 and TRBJ2-3; no clear D. This CDR3 spans 14 amino acids. Germline CDR1 is LGHNT and CDR2 is FRNRAP. V was shortened by 1 base and J by 3 bases, with 8 bases between the two germline ends. CDR3 protein: CASGLGALTDTQYF. In DNA, the CDR3 is TGTGCTAGTGGTTTGGGAGCCCTTACAGATACGCAGTATTTT.

V is TRBV30 and J is TRBJ1-1, with TRBD1 as a possible D gene (6 bases). CDR1 is GTSNPN and CDR2 is SVGIG in the germline V gene (reference sequence). This CDR3 is built from 12 residues. Trimming cost V 7 bases and J 4 bases, with 13 bases left between them. CDR3 sequence: CASGGLSTEAFF. The CDR3 DNA reads TGTGCCTCCGGGGGCCTAAGCACTGAAGCTTTCTTT.

The chain combines TRBV7-8 with TRBJ2-7; the match to TRBD2 covers 8 bases. V was clipped by 7 bases and J by 2 bases; unmatched bases: 13. This CDR3 has 16 residues. Germline V gives CDR1 SGHVS, CDR2 FQNEAQ. CDR3 sequence: CASTFRASGYPYEQYF. The DNA of the CDR3 is TGTGCCAGCACTTTCAGGGCTAGCGGGTATCCCTACGAGCAGTACTTC.